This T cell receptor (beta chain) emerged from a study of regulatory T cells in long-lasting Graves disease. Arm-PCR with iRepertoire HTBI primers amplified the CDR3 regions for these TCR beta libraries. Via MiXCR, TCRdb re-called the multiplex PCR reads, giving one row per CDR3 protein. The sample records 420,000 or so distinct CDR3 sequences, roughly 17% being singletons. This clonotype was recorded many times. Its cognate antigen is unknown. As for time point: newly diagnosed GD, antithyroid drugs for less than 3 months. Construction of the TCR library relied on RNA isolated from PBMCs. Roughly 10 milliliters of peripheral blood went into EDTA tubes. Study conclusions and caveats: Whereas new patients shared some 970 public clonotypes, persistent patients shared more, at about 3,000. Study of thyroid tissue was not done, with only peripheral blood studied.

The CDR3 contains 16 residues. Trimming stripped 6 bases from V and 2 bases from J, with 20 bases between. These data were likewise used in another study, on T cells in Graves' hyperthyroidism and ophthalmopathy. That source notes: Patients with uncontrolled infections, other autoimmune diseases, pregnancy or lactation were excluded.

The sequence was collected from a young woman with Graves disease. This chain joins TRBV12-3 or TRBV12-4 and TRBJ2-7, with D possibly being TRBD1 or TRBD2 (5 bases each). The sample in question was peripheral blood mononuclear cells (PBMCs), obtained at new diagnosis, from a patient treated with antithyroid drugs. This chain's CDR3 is CASSQQAGTAAYEQYF. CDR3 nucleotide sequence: TGTGCCAGCAGCCAGCAAGCCGGGACGGCGGCCTACGAGCAGTACTTC.